The 24 T cell receptor beta chains below were found in one sample sequenced in a study of OX40 agonist ivuxolimab in advanced cancers. The repertoire was sequenced with immunoSEQ multiplex PCR; TCRdb's copy has only in-frame clones and lacks some. Of approximately 28,000 clones in the sample, around 85% were seen once. The sample consisted of CD4+ or CD8+ T cells sorted from blood, taken in a trial of the OX40 agonist ivuxolimab. The origin of the receptors is an adult with an advanced solid tumor such as melanoma, head and neck, liver or kidney cancer.

Of note for this clone: Other DNA sequences in the same sample also yield this CDR3. V usage is TRBV5-1 and J usage is TRBJ2-1; TRBD2 might be the D (6 bases). CDR1 and CDR2 (germline): SGHRS, YFSETQ. V lost 2 bases and J lost 7, with 7 bases in between. This CDR3 region has 12 residues. Here the CDR3 DNA reads TGCGCCAGCAGCTTCGGAGGGAATGAGCAGTTCTTC. Translating gives CASSFGGNEQFF.

The genes are TRBV4-1 and TRBJ1-6; 7 positions match TRBD1. This CDR3 spans 15 amino acids. The V gene end was trimmed by 0 bases and the J gene end by 10 bases; junction bases not matched to a gene: 6. Germline lookup yields CDR1 MGHRA and CDR2 YSYEKL. CDR3 amino acids: CASSQDNRGLSPLHF. As DNA, the CDR3 is TGCGCCAGCAGCCAAGATAACAGGGGTCTCTCACCCCTCCACTTT.

The chain is built from TRBV25-1 and TRBJ1-2; tentative D call: TRBD1 (6 bases). The CDR3 is 15 amino acids. Looked up from germline, CDR1 is MGHDK and CDR2 is SYGVNS. Trimming left V 1 base short and J 3 bases short, with 12 bases between. The CDR3 region is CASSELGDTHYGYTF. The CDR3 DNA sequence: TGTGCCAGCAGTGAATTGGGGGACACCCACTATGGCTACACCTTC.

The J gene is TRBJ2-1, the V gene TRBV6-8, with TRBD1 matching over 8 bases. V lost 7 bases, J lost 0 bases, and 2 bases stayed unmatched. Germline V gene lookup returns CDR1 MNHGY and CDR2 SAAAGT. The CDR3 totals 14 residues. The CDR3 nucleotides are TGTGCCAGCACCGGACAGGGCTCCTACAATGAGCAGTTCTTC. Translating gives CASTGQGSYNEQFF.

This chain uses TRBV27 with TRBJ1-2; D remains unclear. The CDR3 runs 14 residues. Trimming shortened V by 3 bases and J by 6 bases, and 14 bases separated the two germline ends. Germline values: CDR1 MNHEY, CDR2 SMNVEV (reference sequence). The CDR3 loop is CASSLSGGSDGYTF. The CDR3 region has the DNA TGTGCCAGCAGTTTGTCAGGAGGCTCGGATGGCTACACCTTC.

The gene calls are TRBV16 and TRBJ1-5; D gene uncertain. The V end was cut by 3 bases, the J end by 3 bases, with 9 bases between. The germline V gene encodes CDR1 KGHSY and CDR2 FQNENV. The CDR3 runs 14 residues. CDR3 sequence reads: CASSHGDNNQPQHF. CDR3 sequence (DNA): TGTGCCAGCAGCCATGGCGACAACAATCAGCCCCAGCATTTT.

The chain combines TRBV10-3 with TRBJ2-3; D is perhaps TRBD1 (5 bases). Germline CDR1 reads ENHRY; CDR2 reads SYGVKD. Between the trimmed V and J ends, which lost 3 bases and 2 bases, there was a span of 9 bases. This CDR3 is 14 amino acids long. CDR3 in DNA: TGTGCCATCAGTGACGGACAACACACAGATACGCAGTATTTT. Translated: CAISDGQHTDTQYF.

Notes on this clone: At one of its ends the junction is not consistent with the germline gene, which may arise from a read error. This chain joins TRBV7-7 and TRBJ2-5, with D possibly TRBD1 on 6 matching bases. Germline V CDR1 and CDR2: SSHAT, FNYEAQ (reference sequence). The CDR3 length is 13 residues. CDR3 loop: CASSLQGLETQYF. Here the CDR3 DNA reads TGTGCTAGCAGCTTACAGGGTTTAGAGACCCAGTACTTC.

V gene TRBV7-9 combines with J gene TRBJ2-7; D may correspond to TRBD1 or TRBD2 (5 bases each). The CDR3 extends over 13 amino acids. The V and J ends lost 6 bases and 3 bases respectively, with 12 bases between them. CDR1 and CDR2 (germline): SEHNR, FQNEAQ (reference sequence). In DNA, the CDR3 is TGTGCCAGCAGTTCCGGGACGGACTACGAGCAGTACTTC. This translates into CASSSGTDYEQYF.

This clone was counted between two and nine times. The chain recombines TRBV6-6 with TRBJ1-4; TRBD1 is a possible D gene (5 bases). The CDR3 has 15 amino acids. From germline, CDR1 is MNHNY and CDR2 SVGAGI (reference sequence). Trimming took off 0 bases at V and 0 bases at J, with 5 bases between the two ends. CDR3 residues: CASSYSRATNEKLFF. CDR3 coding DNA: TGTGCCAGCAGTTACTCCAGGGCAACTAATGAAAAACTGTTTTTT.

The genes are TRBV5-4 and TRBJ1-4; D call uncertain. Germline CDR1 is SGHNT and CDR2 is YYREEE (reference sequence). The CDR3 extends over 14 amino acids. Trimming pared 2 bases from V and 0 bases from J, leaving 5 bases between. This chain's CDR3 is CASSLIATNEKLFF. The DNA of the CDR3 is TGTGCCAGCAGCTTAATTGCAACTAATGAAAAACTGTTTTTT.

The chain links TRBV13 to TRBJ1-2; tentative D call: TRBD1 (5 bases). V was clipped by 3 bases and J by 2 bases, with 13 bases between them. The length of the CDR3 is 15 residues. Germline V lookup: CDR1 PRHDT, CDR2 FYEKMQ (reference sequence). CDR3 sequence reads: CASSFRDLPNYGYTF. CDR3 nucleotide sequence: TGTGCCAGCAGCTTCCGGGACCTACCGAACTATGGCTACACCTTC.

The rearrangement uses TRBV6-4 and TRBJ1-6, with a tentative D call TRBD1 (6 bases). Looked up from germline, CDR1 is MRHNA and CDR2 is SNTAGT. This CDR3 has 13 amino acids. Trimming cost V 6 bases and J 7 bases, with 10 bases left between them. Here the CDR3 reads CASSRDNNSPLHF. The DNA of the CDR3 is TGTGCCAGCAGCCGGGACAACAATTCACCCCTCCACTTT.

The V gene is TRBV5-6, the J gene TRBJ2-7, with 8 positions matching TRBD1. Germline-derived CDR1 and CDR2 are SGHDT and YYEEEE. Unmatched junction bases numbered 10, after V lost 4 bases and J lost 4 bases. This CDR3 spans 15 amino acids. The CDR3 DNA follows: TGTGCCAGCAGCCTGCTAGGCAGGGGGCCGTACGAGCAGTACTTC. The encoded protein is CASSLLGRGPYEQYF.

This clone has only a few counts. The chain's CDR3 is CASSPRRSSYNEQFF. The CDR3 DNA reads TGCGCCAGCAGCCCGCGGCGGAGCTCCTACAATGAGCAGTTCTTC. The V and J genes are TRBV5-1 and TRBJ2-1; unclear D gene. CDR3 length: 15 amino acids. The V and J ends lost 4 bases and 0 bases respectively, with 11 bases between them. CDR1 and CDR2 (germline): SGHRS, YFSETQ.

The chain links TRBV19 to TRBJ2-2; D gene ambiguous. Germline V gene lookup returns CDR1 LNHDA and CDR2 SQIVND (reference sequence). The CDR3 covers 12 residues. V lost 6 bases and J lost 6, with 8 bases in between. The CDR3, as DNA: TGTGCCAGTAGAATTGGGGCCGGGGAGCTGTTTTTT. It codes for CASRIGAGELFF. The complete variable domain, with remaining parts taken from reference TRBV19 and TRBJ2-2, reads DGGITQSPKYLFRKEGQNVTLSCEQNLNHDAMYWYRQDPGQGLRLIYYSQIVNDFQKGDIAEGYSVSREKKESFPLTVTSAQKNPTAFYLCASRIGAGELFFGEGSRLTVL.

Concerning this clone: As the CDR3 is not closed by the conserved phenylalanine or tryptophan, this likely results from a read error. The DNA is left out, because the CDR3 cannot be placed on it with certainty; the CDR3 is given as TCRdb lists it. This chain uses TRBV10-1 with TRBJ2-3; the D call in the table, TRBD2, was not verified against the DNA. CDR1 is WNHNN, CDR2 SYGVQD, per germline (reference sequence). The CDR3 numbers 10 amino acids, ends counted. The CDR3 loop is CAPGLAGEGR.

The chain uses TRBV6-5 and TRBJ1-1; no clear D gene. V lost 2 bases, J lost 0 bases, and 7 bases lay in between. The CDR3 runs 14 residues. CDR1 and CDR2 from the germline V gene are MNHEY and SVGAGI. The CDR3 is CASSYGQLNTEAFF. CDR3 coding DNA: TGTGCCAGCAGTTACGGGCAGCTGAACACTGAAGCTTTCTTT.

By sample fraction, this clone is medium-sized. The chain combines TRBV5-1 with TRBJ2-1, with D perhaps TRBD2 (5 bases). Trimming removed 7 bases at V and 7 bases at J, with 18 bases between. Germline CDR1 is SGHRS and CDR2 is YFSETQ. The CDR3 covers 14 residues. CDR3 bases: TGCGCCAGCTTCTCTAGCTACCTAGGGAATGAGCAGTTCTTC. Its translation is CASFSSYLGNEQFF.

CDR3: CASSYRTVSGELFF. CDR3 bases: TGTGCCAGCAGCTACCGGACGGTCTCCGGGGAGCTGTTTTTT. V is TRBV11-3 and J is TRBJ2-2, with D uncertain. Germline CDR1 SGHNT, CDR2 YENEEA. This CDR3 is built from 14 residues. Deletions cut 4 bases from V and 6 bases from J, with 12 bases between.

The J gene is TRBJ2-7, the V gene TRBV11-2; 11 bases are a match to TRBD2. The CDR3 loop spans 14 amino acids. The V gene's germline CDR1 is SGHAT and CDR2 FQNNGV. V trimming: 5 bases; J trimming: 4 bases; junction bases outside the gene matches: 4. This CDR3 reads CASSRLAGRYEQYF. In DNA, the CDR3 is TGTGCCAGCAGCAGACTAGCGGGAAGGTACGAGCAGTACTTC. Using reference TRBV11-2 and TRBJ2-7 for the parts outside the CDR3, the full variable domain is EAGVAQSPRYKIIEKRQSVAFWCNPISGHATLYWYQQILGQGPKLLIQFQNNGVVDDSQLPKDRFSAERLKGVDSTLKIQPAKLEDSAVYLCASSRLAGRYEQYFGPGTRLTVT.

V is TRBV6-5 and J is TRBJ1-5; D is ambiguous. V was trimmed by 0 bases and J by 2 bases, leaving 5 bases between them. This CDR3 contains 14 residues. From germline, CDR1 is MNHEY and CDR2 SVGAGI. The CDR3 nucleotides are TGTGCCAGCAGTTACTCCGGGGGCAATCAGCCCCAGCATTTT. Translated, it gives CASSYSGGNQPQHF.

The CDR3, as DNA: TGCGCCAGCAGCTTGGGGCAGGGAAACGAGCAGTACTTC. It specifies CASSLGQGNEQYF. This chain joins TRBV5-1 and TRBJ2-7, with D tentatively TRBD1 (5 bases). CDR3 length: 13 residues. The germline V and J ends were trimmed by 0 bases and 5 bases, with 9 bases remaining between them. Germline-derived CDR1 and CDR2 are SGHRS and YFSETQ.

A single count supports this clone. The J gene is TRBJ1-2, the V gene TRBV14; D remains ambiguous. V lost 0 bases and J lost 2, with 7 bases in between. The CDR3 sequence is 14 residues long. Germline-derived CDR1 and CDR2 are SGHDN and FVKESK. This chain's CDR3 is CASSQDGLNYGYTF. The DNA for the CDR3 is TGTGCCAGCAGCCAAGACGGGTTGAACTATGGCTACACCTTC.